The present entry profiles one T cell receptor (beta chain) with its context. Its antigen is unknown. No clone much larger than this one lies a single base away; base qualities are absent. TCRbeta CDR3 regions were amplified from genomic DNA by means of the immunoSEQ Assay, a bias-controlled multiplex PCR. For the original study's pipeline: The number of nucleated cells in each sample was estimated from the amplification of reference gene primers within the assay. To quantify the absolute abundance of each unique TCRbeta CDR3 rearrangement, sequence reads were collapsed and filtered. For each sample, productive Simpson clonality was calculated as the square root of Simpson's diversity index over productive rearrangements. Drawn from immuneACCESS, this table holds only the in-frame rearrangements with V and J called that TCRdb kept. Clones are partly lost; checked studies trace under half to an unresolved V gene and leave the rest unexplained. The V and J calls and clone size were taken over from that table, and D and trimming were inferred from the DNA. The sample data list 200,000 to 250,000 clones, and more than 70% of these were observed just once. The ten largest account for roughly 2.5% of the sample.

The data are from a study of blood T cell repertoires in COVID-19 (dated by TCRdb to the early 2020s). A note on the overall study: Collaborator samples came from the United States, Italy and Spain and covered acute and convalescent phases of COVID-19. Nearly every sample came with metadata listing a de-identified subject ID, COVID-19 status, age in years and sex. Deeply sampled blood TCRbeta repertoires from subjects exposed to, actively infected with, or recovered from COVID-19 were included in the dataset. Samples were obtained from the ongoing ImmuneRACE study (first 160 participants) and from about 1,300 subjects provided by 6 global collaborators. The repertoires were made available in a free public database intended to serve as a resource for research on the immune response to SARS-CoV-2. The prospective study material was composed of cDNA or gDNA derived from T cells, B-cell-depleted T cells, or PBMCs. HLA class I and class II types, where available, came from metadata supplied by the sample provider rather than from assay-based typing. On the study overall, not on this receptor specifically: How much clinical and demographic metadata was included differed by source and by participant, and the metadata was provided uncurated.

Whole blood was collected in K2EDTA tubes by collaborating institutions according to the institutions' own protocols. For TCRbeta analysis, collaborator samples were shipped as frozen whole blood, as isolated PBMCs, or as DNA extracted from either sample type. From its cysteine to its phenylalanine, the CDR3 spans 20 amino acids. Of all the DNA, just the CDR3 is kept, 60 bases in frame from base 1. Trimming leaves V shorter by 2 bases and J shorter by 4 bases, with the junction holding 15 bases beyond the gene matches. Via the germline V gene, CDR1 is KGHSH and CDR2 LQKENI. The sequence came from a woman aged 55-70 years with acute or convalescent COVID-19. The chain couples TRBV18 to TRBJ2-1, with 12 bases aligning to TRBD2. The sequenced sample was peripheral blood. The bases are TGTGCCAGCTCACCAAGGTCGGTCCGGCTAGCGGGAGGGGAATACAATGAGCAGTTCTTC. Translated, this is CASSPRSVRLAGGEYNEQFF. With the portions outside the CDR3 filled from the reference TRBV18 and TRBJ2-1 genes, the complete variable region becomes NAGVMQNPRHLVRRRGQEARLRCSPMKGHSHVYWYRQLPEEGLKFMVYLQKENIIDESGMPKERFSAEFPKEGPSILRIQQVVRGDSAAYFCASSPRSVRLAGGEYNEQFFGPGTRLTVL.